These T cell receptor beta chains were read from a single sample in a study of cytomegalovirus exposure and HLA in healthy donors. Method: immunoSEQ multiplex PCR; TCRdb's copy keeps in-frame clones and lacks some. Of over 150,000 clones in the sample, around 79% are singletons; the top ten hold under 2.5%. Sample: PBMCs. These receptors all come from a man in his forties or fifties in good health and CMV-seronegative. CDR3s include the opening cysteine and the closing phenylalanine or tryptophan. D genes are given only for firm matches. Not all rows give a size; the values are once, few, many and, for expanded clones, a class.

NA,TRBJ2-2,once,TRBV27,TGTGCCAGCAGCCCCATCAGGATAAACACCGGGGAGCTGTTTTTT,CASSPIRINTGELFF
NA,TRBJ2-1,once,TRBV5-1,TGCGCCAGCAGCTTGGTTGGAGCGATGAGCTCCTACAATGAGCAGTTCTTC,CASSLVGAMSSYNEQFF
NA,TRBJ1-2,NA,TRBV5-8,TGTGCCAGCAGGCCAGGGGCAGGAGTTTCTAACTATGGCTACACCTTC,CASRPGAGVSNYGYTF
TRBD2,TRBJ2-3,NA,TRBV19,TGTGCCAGTAGAATAGCGGGAGATACGCAGTATTTT,CASRIAGDTQYF
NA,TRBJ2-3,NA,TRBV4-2,TGTGCCAGCAGCCTAGACAGCGGGAGCACAGATACGCAGTATTTT,CASSLDSGSTDTQYF
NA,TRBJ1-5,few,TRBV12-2,TGTGCAAGTCGCTTAGCGCAGGGTCAGCCCCAGCATTTT,CASRLAQGQPQHF
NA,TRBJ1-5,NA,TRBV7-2,TGTGCCAGCAGCTCCCGGGACACAGGTCAGCCCCAGCATTTT,CASSSRDTGQPQHF
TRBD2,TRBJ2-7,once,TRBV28,TGTGCCAGCAGTGATTTAGCGGGTGGCGAGCAGTACTTC,CASSDLAGGEQYF
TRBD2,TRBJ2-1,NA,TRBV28,TGTGCCAGCCGACTAGCGGAAAACAATGAGCAGTTCTTC,CASRLAENNEQFF
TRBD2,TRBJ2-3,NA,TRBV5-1,TGCGCCTCCGCACCCTCCATCCTAGCGGGAGGTGTTACGCAGTATTTT,CASAPSILAGGVTQYF
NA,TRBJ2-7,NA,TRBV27,TGTGCCAGCAGTTTATTTTCTCAGGGGTACAACGAGCAGTACTTC,CASSLFSQGYNEQYF
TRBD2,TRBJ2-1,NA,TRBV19,TGTGCCAGTAGTGTATTGCTAGCGGGGTACAATGAGCAGTTCTTC,CASSVLLAGYNEQFF
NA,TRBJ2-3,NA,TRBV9,TGTGCCAGCAGCGTAGGCTGGGAGAGCACAGATACGCAGTATTTT,CASSVGWESTDTQYF
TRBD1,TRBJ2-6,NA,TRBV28,TGTGCCAGCAGTTTGTCCTTCGGACAGGGGGCCTCTGGGGCCAACGTCCTGACTTTC,CASSLSFGQGASGANVLTF
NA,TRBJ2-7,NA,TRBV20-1,TGCAGTGCCCAGGGATTCTACGAGCAGTACTTC,CSAQGFYEQYF
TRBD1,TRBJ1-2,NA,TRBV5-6,TGTGCCAGCAGCCTAGGACAGGGTAAAGGCTACACCTTC,CASSLGQGKGYTF
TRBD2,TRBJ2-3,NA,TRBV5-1,TGCGCCAGCAGCCCTAGCGGCCATGAGGCAGATACGCAGTATTTT,CASSPSGHEADTQYF
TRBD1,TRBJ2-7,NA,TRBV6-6,TGTGCCAGCAGTTTAGGGGGACAGGCCCGGGACGAGCAGTACTTC,CASSLGGQARDEQYF
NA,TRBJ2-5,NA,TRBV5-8,TGTGCCAGCAGCTTGGTTTTAGCGGTCGGCCAGGAGACCCAGTACTTC,CASSLVLAVGQETQYF
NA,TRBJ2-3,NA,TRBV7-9,TGTGCCAGCAGCTCTCTTTCTACGCAGTATTTT,CASSSLSTQYF
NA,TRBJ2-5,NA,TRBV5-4,TGTGCCAGCAGCTTGATGGGACTGGGTAGGGCCCAGTACTTC,CASSLMGLGRAQYF
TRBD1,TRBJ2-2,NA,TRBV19,TGTGCCAGTAGTGTCCTACAGGGGGCGAACACCGGGGAGCTGTTTTTT,CASSVLQGANTGELFF
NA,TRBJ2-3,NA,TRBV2,TGTGCCAGCAGACAGGGAAGAAGTCGGTTCACAGATACGCAGTATTTT,CASRQGRSRFTDTQYF
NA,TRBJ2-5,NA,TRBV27,TGTGCCAGCCCGAAACTAGGACTTACCACACCAGAAGAGACCCAGTACTTC,CASPKLGLTTPEETQYF
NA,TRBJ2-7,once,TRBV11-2,TGTGCCAGCAGCTTCTGGGCAGGCACCTCCTACGAGCAGTACTTC,CASSFWAGTSYEQYF
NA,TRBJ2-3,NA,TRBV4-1,TGCGCCAGCAGCCAAGAAAGGGCCCGGCGGGACACAGATACGCAGTATTTT,CASSQERARRDTDTQYF
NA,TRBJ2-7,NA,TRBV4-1,TGCGCCAGCAGCCAAGTTTTCCAGGGGGGTTCCTACGAGCAGTACTTC,CASSQVFQGGSYEQYF
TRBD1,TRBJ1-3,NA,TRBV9,TGTGCCAGCAGCAGTTGGGACAGGGATGAAAACACCATATATTTT,CASSSWDRDENTIYF
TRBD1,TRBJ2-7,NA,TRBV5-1,TGCGCCAGCAGCTTGGCGGGGGACAGGGAAGAGCAGTACTTC,CASSLAGDREEQYF
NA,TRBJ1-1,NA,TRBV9,TGTGCCAGCAGCGCCAGGGTGGGGAACACTGAAGCTTTCTTT,CASSARVGNTEAFF
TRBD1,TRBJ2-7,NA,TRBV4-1,TGCGCCAGCAGCCCCCGGACAGGCTCCTACGAGCAGTACTTC,CASSPRTGSYEQYF
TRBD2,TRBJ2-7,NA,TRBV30,TGTGCCTGGAGTGGGGTAGCGGGAGGGTACGAGCAGTACTTC,CAWSGVAGGYEQYF
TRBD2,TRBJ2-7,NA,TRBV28,TGTGCCAGCAGCGCCTCGCTAGCGGCCTACTACGAGCAGTACTTC,CASSASLAAYYEQYF
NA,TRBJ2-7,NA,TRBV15,TGTGCCACCAGCAGAGATGTTATAGGGGTAGAGCAGTACTTC,CATSRDVIGVEQYF
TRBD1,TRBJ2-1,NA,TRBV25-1,TGTGCCAGCAGTGAATCGGTGAGGGCAGGGGGTTCCTACAATGAGCAGTTCTTC,CASSESVRAGGSYNEQFF
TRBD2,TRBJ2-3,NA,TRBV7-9,TGTGCCAGCAGCCCAAGGGCTAGCGGGAGGGGAAGCACAGATACGCAGTATTTT,CASSPRASGRGSTDTQYF
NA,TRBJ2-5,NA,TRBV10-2,TGCGCCAGCAGTGACGGGACCCAGTACTTC,CASSDGTQYF
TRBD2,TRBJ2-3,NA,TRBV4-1,TGCGCCAGCAGCCACGGAAGCGGGAGACTCACTGTCGAGGGGGCAGATACGCAGTATTTT,CASSHGSGRLTVEGADTQYF
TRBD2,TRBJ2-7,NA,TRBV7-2,TGTGCCAGCAGCTTAGAAGGGACTAGCGGGACCTACGAGCAGTACTTC,CASSLEGTSGTYEQYF
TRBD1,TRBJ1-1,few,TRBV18,TGTGCCAGCGCCAGGACAGGTAACACTGAAGCTTTCTTT,CASARTGNTEAFF
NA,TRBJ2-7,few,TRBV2,TGTGCCAGCGCCCGAGAGGGGAGGAACTCAGAGCAGTACTTC,CASAREGRNSEQYF
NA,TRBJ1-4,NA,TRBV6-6,TGTGCCAGCACGGCACCGGGGGGAAAACTGTTTTTT,CASTAPGGKLFF
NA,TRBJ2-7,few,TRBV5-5,TGTGCCAGCAGCTTGGCGAGGGGGAGCGGTTTTTCCTACGAGCAGTACTTC,CASSLARGSGFSYEQYF
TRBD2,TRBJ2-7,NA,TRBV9,TGTGCCAGCAGCGGAGAAGGAGGAGCGGGGGTCACCTACGAGCAGTACTTC,CASSGEGGAGVTYEQYF
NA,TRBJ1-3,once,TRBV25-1,TGTGCCAGCTCTTTCCCAGGGGCTGGAAACACCATATATTTT,CASSFPGAGNTIYF
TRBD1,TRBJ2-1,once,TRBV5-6,TGTGCCAGCAGCCAGACCGGGACAGGGGACAATGAGCAGTTCTTC,CASSQTGTGDNEQFF
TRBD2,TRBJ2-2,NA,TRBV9,TGTGCCGGCAGCTCACTAGCGGATGCCGGGGAGCTGTTTTTT,CAGSSLADAGELFF
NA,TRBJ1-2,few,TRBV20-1,TGCAGTGCTAGAGATCGGTTGGCCTTC,CSARDRLAF